This T cell receptor beta chain came from a study of post-analysis software for immune sequencing data. Broader study findings: Comparison of patients with controls showed five or six TRBV segments more frequent in patients, TRBV5-6, TRBV5-1 and TRBV20-1 among them. Compared against controls, patients with multiple sclerosis displayed significantly lower normalized Chao1 diversity.

The CDR3 covers 15 residues. Trimming left V 4 bases short and J 4 bases short, with 16 bases between. Unique molecular identifiers had been added to the TCR beta cDNA libraries. Input amounts of about 0.85 to 10 million T cells were used. These gave roughly 0.5 million cDNA molecules, so each molecule approximated one T cell. TCRdb re-called the PCR reads with MiXCR, one entry per CDR3 protein. The data hold 650,000 to 850,000 distinct CDR3 sequences, with under 60% observed a single time. Comment on this clonotype: As yet, its antigen is unknown.

This clonotype was sampled from a girl aged 10-17 years with multiple sclerosis. Material: blood. The chain links TRBV12-3 or TRBV12-4 to TRBJ1-2; D is ambiguous. The CDR3 loop is CASSSTWVGVYGYTF. CDR3 sequence (DNA): TGTGCCAGCAGTTCTACCTGGGTTGGAGTCTATGGCTACACCTTC.